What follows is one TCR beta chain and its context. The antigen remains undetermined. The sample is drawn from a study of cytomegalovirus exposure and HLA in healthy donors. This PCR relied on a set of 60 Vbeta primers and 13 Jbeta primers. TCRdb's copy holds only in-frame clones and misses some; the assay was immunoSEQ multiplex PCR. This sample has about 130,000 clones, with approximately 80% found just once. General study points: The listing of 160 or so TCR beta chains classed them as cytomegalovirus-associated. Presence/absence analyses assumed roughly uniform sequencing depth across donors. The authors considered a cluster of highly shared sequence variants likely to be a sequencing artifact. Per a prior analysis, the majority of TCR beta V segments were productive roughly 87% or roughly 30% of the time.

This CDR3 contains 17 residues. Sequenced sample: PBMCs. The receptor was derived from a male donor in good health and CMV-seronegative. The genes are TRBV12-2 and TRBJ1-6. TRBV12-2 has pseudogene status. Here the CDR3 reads CASRLGGGQFYNSPLHF. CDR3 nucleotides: TGTGCAAGTCGCTTGGGAGGGGGTCAATTTTATAATTCACCCCTCCACTTT.